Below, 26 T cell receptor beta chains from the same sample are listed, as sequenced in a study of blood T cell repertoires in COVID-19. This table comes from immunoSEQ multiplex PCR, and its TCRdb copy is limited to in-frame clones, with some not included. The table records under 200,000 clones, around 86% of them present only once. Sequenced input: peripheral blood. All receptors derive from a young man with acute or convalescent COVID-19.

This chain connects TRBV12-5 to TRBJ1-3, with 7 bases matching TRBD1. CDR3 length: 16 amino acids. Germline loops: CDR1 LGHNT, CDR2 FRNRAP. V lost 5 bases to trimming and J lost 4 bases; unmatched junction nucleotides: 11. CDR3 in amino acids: CASGPRAGGSGNTIYF. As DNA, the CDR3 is TGTGCTAGTGGTCCCCGGGCAGGGGGGAGCGGAAACACCATATATTTT.

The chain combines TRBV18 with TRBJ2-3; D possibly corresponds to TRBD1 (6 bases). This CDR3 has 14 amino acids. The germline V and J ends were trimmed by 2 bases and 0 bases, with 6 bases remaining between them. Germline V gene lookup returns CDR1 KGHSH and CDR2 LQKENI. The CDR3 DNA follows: TGTGCCAGCTCACCAACAGGGAGCACAGATACGCAGTATTTT. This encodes CASSPTGSTDTQYF.

CDR3 in DNA: TGTGCCAGCAGCATCTCCGGGACAGAACACAATGAGCAGTTCTTC. As protein: CASSISGTEHNEQFF. The chain recombines TRBV7-9 with TRBJ2-1, with 7 positions matching TRBD1. In germline, CDR1 is SEHNR, CDR2 FQNEAQ (reference sequence). This CDR3 has 15 amino acids. With 5 bases clipped from V and 5 bases from J, the junction kept 9 bases outside the gene matches.

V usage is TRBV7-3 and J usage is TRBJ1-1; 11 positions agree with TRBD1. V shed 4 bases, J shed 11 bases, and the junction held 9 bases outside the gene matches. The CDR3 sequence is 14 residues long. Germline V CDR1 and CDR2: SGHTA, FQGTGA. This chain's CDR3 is CASSSGGQGVNAFF. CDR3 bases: TGTGCCAGCAGCTCAGGGGGACAGGGGGTGAATGCTTTCTTT. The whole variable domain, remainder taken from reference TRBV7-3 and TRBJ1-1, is GAGVSQTPSNKVTEKGKYVELRCDPISGHTALYWYRQSLGQGPEFLIYFQGTGAADDSGLPNDRFFAVRPEGSVSTLKIQRTERGDSAVYLCASSSGGQGVNAFFGQGTRLTVV.

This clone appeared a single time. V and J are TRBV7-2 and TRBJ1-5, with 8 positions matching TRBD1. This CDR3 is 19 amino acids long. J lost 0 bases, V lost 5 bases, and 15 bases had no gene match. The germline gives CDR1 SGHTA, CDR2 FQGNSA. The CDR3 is CASSAKTGEGIHSNQPQHF. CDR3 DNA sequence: TGTGCCAGCAGCGCAAAGACAGGGGAAGGAATTCATAGCAATCAGCCCCAGCATTTT.

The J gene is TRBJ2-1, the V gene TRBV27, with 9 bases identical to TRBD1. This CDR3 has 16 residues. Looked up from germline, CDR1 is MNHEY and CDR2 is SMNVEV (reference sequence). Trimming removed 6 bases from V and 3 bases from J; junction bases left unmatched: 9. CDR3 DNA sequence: TGTGCCAGCAGACCAGCCAAGGGACAGGGCTACAATGAGCAGTTCTTC. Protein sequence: CASRPAKGQGYNEQFF.

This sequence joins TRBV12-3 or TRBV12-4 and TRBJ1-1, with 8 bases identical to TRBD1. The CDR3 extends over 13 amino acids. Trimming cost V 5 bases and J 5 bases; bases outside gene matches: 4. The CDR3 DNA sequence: TGTGCCAGCAGTGGGACAGGCTCAACTGAAGCTTTCTTT. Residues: CASSGTGSTEAFF.

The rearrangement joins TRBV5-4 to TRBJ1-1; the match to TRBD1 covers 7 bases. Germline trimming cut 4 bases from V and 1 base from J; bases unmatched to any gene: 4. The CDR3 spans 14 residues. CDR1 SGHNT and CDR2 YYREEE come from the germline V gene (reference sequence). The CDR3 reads CASSQAGGNTEAFF. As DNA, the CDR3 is TGTGCCAGCAGCCAAGCAGGGGGGAACACTGAAGCTTTCTTT. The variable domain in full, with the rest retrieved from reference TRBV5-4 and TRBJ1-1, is ETGVTQSPTHLIKTRGQQVTLRCSSQSGHNTVSWYQQALGQGPQFIFQYYREEENGRGNFPPRFSGLQFPNYSSELNVNALELDDSALYLCASSQAGGNTEAFFGQGTRLTVV.

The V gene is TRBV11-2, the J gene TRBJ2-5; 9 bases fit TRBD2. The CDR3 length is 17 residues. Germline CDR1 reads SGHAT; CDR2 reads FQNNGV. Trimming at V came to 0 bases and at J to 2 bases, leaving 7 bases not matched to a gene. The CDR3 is CASSLDSLAGIQETQYF. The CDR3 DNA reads TGTGCCAGCAGCTTAGATAGTCTAGCGGGGATACAAGAGACCCAGTACTTC.

In DNA, the CDR3 is TGTGCCAGCTCACACAACTTTGGGGAGGGCAATCAGCCCCAGCATTTT. This encodes CASSHNFGEGNQPQHF. V usage is TRBV18 and J usage is TRBJ1-5; no firm D call. The CDR3 sequence is 16 residues long. Looked up from germline, CDR1 is KGHSH and CDR2 is LQKENI. V dropped 4 bases and J dropped 2 bases, with 15 bases sitting between them.

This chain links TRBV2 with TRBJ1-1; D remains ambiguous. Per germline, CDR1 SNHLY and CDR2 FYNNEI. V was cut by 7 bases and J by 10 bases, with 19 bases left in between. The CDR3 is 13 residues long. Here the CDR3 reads CASIKVFTQAAFF. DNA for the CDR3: TGTGCCAGCATTAAAGTATTTACCCAGGCAGCTTTCTTT. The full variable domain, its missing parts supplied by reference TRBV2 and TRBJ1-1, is EPEVTQTPSHQVTQMGQEVILRCVPISNHLYFYWYRQILGQKVEFLVSFYNNEISEKSEIFDDQFSVERPDGSNFTLKIRSTKLEDSAMYFCASIKVFTQAAFFGQGTRLTVV.

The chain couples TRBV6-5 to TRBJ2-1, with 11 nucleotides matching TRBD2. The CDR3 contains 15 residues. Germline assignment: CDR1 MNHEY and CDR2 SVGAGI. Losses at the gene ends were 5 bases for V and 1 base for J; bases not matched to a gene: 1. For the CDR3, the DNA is TGTGCCAGCAGTAGGACTAGCGGGTCCTACAATGAGCAGTTCTTC. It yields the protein CASSRTSGSYNEQFF.

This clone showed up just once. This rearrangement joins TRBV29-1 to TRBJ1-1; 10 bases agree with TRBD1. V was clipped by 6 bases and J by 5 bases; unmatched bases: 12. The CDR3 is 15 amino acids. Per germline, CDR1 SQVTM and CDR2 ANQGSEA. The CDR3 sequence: CSVHRQGAWETEAFF. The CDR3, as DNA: TGCAGCGTACACCGACAGGGGGCATGGGAAACTGAAGCTTTCTTT.

The chain's CDR3 is CASGKPSGVHGDTQYF. The CDR3 region has the DNA TGCGCCAGCGGCAAACCTAGCGGGGTTCATGGGGATACGCAGTATTTT. The V and J genes are TRBV5-1 and TRBJ2-3, with 9 bases identical to TRBD2. The CDR3 has 16 residues. V lost 7 bases to trimming and J lost 6 bases; unmatched junction nucleotides: 15. Germline V CDR1 and CDR2: SGHRS, YFSETQ.

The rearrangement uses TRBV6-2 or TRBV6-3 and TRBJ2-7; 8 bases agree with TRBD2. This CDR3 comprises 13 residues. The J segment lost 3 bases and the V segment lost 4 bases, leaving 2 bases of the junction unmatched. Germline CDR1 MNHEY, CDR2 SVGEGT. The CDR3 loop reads CASSWGLDYEQYV. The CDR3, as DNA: TGTGCCAGCAGTTGGGGACTAGACTACGAGCAGTACGTC.

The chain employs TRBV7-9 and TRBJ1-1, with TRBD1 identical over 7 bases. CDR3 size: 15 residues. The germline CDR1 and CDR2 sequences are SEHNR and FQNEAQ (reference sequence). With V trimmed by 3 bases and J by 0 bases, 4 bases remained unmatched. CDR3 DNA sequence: TGTGCCAGCAGCTTGACAGGGAGCATGAACACTGAAGCTTTCTTT. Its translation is CASSLTGSMNTEAFF.

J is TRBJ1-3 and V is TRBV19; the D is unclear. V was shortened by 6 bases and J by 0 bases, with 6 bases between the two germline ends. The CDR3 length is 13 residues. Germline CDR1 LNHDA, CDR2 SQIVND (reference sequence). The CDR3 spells CASRTSSGNTIYF. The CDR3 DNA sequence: TGTGCCAGTAGAACCAGCTCTGGAAACACCATATATTTT. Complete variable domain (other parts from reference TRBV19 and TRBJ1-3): DGGITQSPKYLFRKEGQNVTLSCEQNLNHDAMYWYRQDPGQGLRLIYYSQIVNDFQKGDIAEGYSVSREKKESFPLTVTSAQKNPTAFYLCASRTSSGNTIYFGEGSWLTVV.

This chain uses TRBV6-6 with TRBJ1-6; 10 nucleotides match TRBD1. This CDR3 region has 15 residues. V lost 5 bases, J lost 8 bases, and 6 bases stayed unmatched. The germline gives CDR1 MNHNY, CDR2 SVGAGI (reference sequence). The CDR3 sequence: CASSRSGQGDSPLHF. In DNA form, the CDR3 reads TGTGCCAGCAGTCGATCCGGACAGGGGGATTCACCCCTCCACTTT.

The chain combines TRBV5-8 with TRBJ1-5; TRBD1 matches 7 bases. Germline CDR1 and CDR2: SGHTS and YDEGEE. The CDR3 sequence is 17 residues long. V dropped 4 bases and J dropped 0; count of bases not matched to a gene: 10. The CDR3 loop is CASSIDRVVASNQPQHF. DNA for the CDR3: TGTGCCAGCAGCATCGACAGGGTTGTAGCTAGCAATCAGCCCCAGCATTTT.

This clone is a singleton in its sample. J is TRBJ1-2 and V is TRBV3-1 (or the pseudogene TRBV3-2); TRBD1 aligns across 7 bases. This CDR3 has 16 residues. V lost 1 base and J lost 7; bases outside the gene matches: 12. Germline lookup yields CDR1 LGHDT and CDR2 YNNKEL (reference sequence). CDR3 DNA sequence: TGTGCCAGCAGCCAAGCCCTCCTACAGGGGAGAGGTGGCTACACCTTC. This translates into CASSQALLQGRGGYTF.

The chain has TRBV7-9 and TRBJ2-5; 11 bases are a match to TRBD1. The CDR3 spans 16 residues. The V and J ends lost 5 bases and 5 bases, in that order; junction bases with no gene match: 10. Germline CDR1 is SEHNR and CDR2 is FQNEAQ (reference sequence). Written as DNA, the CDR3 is TGTGCCAGCAGCACCCGGGACAGGGGGTCGCAGGAGACCCAGTACTTC. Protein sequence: CASSTRDRGSQETQYF.

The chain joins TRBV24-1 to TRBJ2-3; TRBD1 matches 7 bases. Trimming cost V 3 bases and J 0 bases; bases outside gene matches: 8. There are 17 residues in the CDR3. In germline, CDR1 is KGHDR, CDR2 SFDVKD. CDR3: CATSDGGQGQSTDTQYF. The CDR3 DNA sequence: TGTGCCACCAGTGATGGGGGCCAGGGACAGAGCACAGATACGCAGTATTTT.

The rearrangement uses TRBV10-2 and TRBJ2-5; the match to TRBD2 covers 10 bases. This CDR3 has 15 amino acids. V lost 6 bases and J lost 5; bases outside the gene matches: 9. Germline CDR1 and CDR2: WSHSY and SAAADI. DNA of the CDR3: TGCGCCAGCAGCGCCACCGGGACTAGCGCGGAGACCCAGTACTTC. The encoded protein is CASSATGTSAETQYF.

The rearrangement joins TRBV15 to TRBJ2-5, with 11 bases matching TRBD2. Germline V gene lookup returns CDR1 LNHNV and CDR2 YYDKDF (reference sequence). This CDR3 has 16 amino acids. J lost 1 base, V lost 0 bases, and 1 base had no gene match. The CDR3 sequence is CATSRDLAGGQETQYF. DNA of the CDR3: TGTGCCACCAGCAGAGATCTAGCGGGGGGCCAAGAGACCCAGTACTTC. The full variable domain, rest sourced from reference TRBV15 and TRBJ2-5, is DAMVIQNPRYQVTQFGKPVTLSCSQTLNHNVMYWYQQKSSQAPKLLFHYYDKDFNNEADTPDNFQSRRPNTSFCFLDIRSPGLGDTAMYLCATSRDLAGGQETQYFGPGTRLLVL.

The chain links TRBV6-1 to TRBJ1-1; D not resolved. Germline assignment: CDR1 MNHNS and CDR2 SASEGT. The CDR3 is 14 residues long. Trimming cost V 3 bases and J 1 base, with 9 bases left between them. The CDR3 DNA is TGTGCCAGCAGTGATCACCCGGGGAACACTGAAGCTTTCTTT. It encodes CASSDHPGNTEAFF.

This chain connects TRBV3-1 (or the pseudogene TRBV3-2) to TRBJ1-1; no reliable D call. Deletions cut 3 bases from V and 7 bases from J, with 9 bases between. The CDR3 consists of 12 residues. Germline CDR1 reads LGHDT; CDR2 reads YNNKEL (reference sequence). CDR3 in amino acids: CASSHLGDEAFF. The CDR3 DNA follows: TGTGCCAGCAGCCACCTCGGGGATGAAGCTTTCTTT.